Listed here are 7 T cell receptor beta chains from one sample, sequenced in a study of regulatory T cells in long-lasting Graves disease. Construction of the TCR beta libraries employed iRepertoire HTBI primers in conjunction with Arm-PCR of CDR3 regions. TCRdb recomputed calls from the multiplex PCR reads with MiXCR, one row per CDR3 protein. Of 250,000 to 300,000 distinct CDR3 sequences in the sample, roughly 18% were seen once. Time point described: newly diagnosed GD, antithyroid drugs for less than 3 months. Preparation of the TCR library used RNA extracted from PBMCs. Separately, the same data were catalogued under a study of T cells in Graves' hyperthyroidism and ophthalmopathy.

The material sequenced was peripheral blood mononuclear cells (PBMCs), taken at new diagnosis, from a patient treated with antithyroid drugs. Source of these receptors: a woman under 40 with Graves disease.

This clonotype was found many times. The chain's CDR3 is CASSPAGTFDGNTIYF. CDR3 nucleotides: TGTGCCAGCAGCCCGGCCGGGACTTTCGATGGAAACACCATATATTTT. The V and J genes are TRBV3-1 and TRBJ1-3; maybe TRBD1 (5 bases). Trimming cost V 4 bases and J 3 bases, with 16 bases left between them. The CDR3 spans 16 residues. From germline, CDR1 is LGHDT and CDR2 YNNKEL (reference sequence).

This clonotype showed up many times. V is TRBV11-1 and J is TRBJ1-1; D remains ambiguous. The ends were cut back, 4 bases at V and 11 bases at J, with 26 bases in the middle. The CDR3 is 16 amino acids. Germline values: CDR1 SGHAT, CDR2 FQDESV (reference sequence). CDR3 amino acids: CASSSGTGRASRTAFF. The CDR3 coding sequence is TGTGCCAGCAGCTCCGGCACGGGGAGGGCCTCCCGAACGGCTTTCTTT.

This clonotype is judged medium-sized. The genes are TRBV2 and TRBJ1-6, with 8 bases aligning to TRBD1. V was clipped by 5 bases and J by 7 bases; unmatched bases: 4. The CDR3 runs to 14 residues. Germline V lookup: CDR1 SNHLY, CDR2 FYNNEI. In nucleotides, the CDR3 is TGTGCCAGCAGTCGACAGGGGCGGAATTCACCCCTCCACTTT. Translation gives CASSRQGRNSPLHF.

The J gene is TRBJ2-4, the V gene TRBV4-2, with 10 bases aligning to TRBD2. V dropped 2 bases and J dropped 1; count of bases not matched to a gene: 2. The CDR3 has 16 amino acids. Germline CDR1 and CDR2: LGHNA and YNFKEQ. In DNA form, the CDR3 reads TGTGCCAGCAGCCAAAGCGGGGGGGTGGCCAAAAACATTCAGTACTTC. It encodes CASSQSGGVAKNIQYF.

The genes are TRBV7-9 and TRBJ1-3; possible D gene TRBD1, 6 bases. Germline CDR1 and CDR2: SEHNR and FQNEAQ (reference sequence). This CDR3 is 14 amino acids long. Trimming took 0 bases from V and 7 from J, leaving 10 bases between them. This CDR3 is CASSLASGVNTIYF. CDR3 coding DNA: TGTGCCAGCAGCTTAGCTTCAGGGGTGAACACCATATATTTT.

In its sample, this clonotype was seen many times. This chain uses TRBV7-8 with TRBJ2-5; 7 positions agree with TRBD1. This CDR3 has 14 residues. The trim removed 4 bases at V and 3 bases at J, leaving 5 bases unmatched. Germline V gives CDR1 SGHVS, CDR2 FQNEAQ. The CDR3 bases are TGTGCCAGCAGCTGGCCCGGGACAGAAGAGACCCAGTACTTC. The encoded protein is CASSWPGTEETQYF.

This clonotype appeared many times. J is TRBJ2-1 and V is TRBV5-6, with TRBD1 identical over 8 bases. Per the germline V gene, CDR1 is SGHDT and CDR2 is YYEEEE. CDR3 length equals 17 residues. With 0 bases clipped from V and 4 bases from J, the junction kept 9 bases outside the gene matches. CDR3 nucleotides: TGTGCCAGCAGCTTGGCGGCCGGGACAGGCGTATACAATGAGCAGTTCTTC. Its protein is CASSLAAGTGVYNEQFF.